One sample yielded the 19 T cell receptor beta chains listed below, sequenced in a study of T cell responses to AZD1222 COVID-19 vaccine. Data came from immunoSEQ multiplex PCR; TCRdb stores just in-frame clones and leaves some out. The data contain 90,000 to 100,000 clones, about nine tenths of them seen just once; the ten biggest clones take up about 16%. Sequencing was performed on peripheral blood, taken 28 days after the second AZD1222 dose. These receptors were taken from an adult who received the AZD1222 COVID-19 vaccine.

The V gene is TRBV18, the J gene TRBJ2-7; D might be TRBD1 (6 bases). V lost 5 bases to trimming and J lost 6 bases, with 8 bases between them. The CDR3 length is 11 residues. In germline, CDR1 is KGHSH, CDR2 LQKENI. CDR3 loop: CASSTGSEQYF. CDR3 DNA sequence: TGTGCCAGCTCAACAGGGAGCGAGCAGTACTTC.

V usage is TRBV5-1 and J usage is TRBJ1-1, with a weak D call TRBD1 (6 bases). CDR1 is SGHRS, CDR2 YFSETQ, per germline. Trimming shortened V by 0 bases and J by 11 bases, and 14 bases separated the two germline ends. The CDR3 is made up of 13 amino acids. DNA of the CDR3: TGCGCCAGCAGCTTGGACAGCCTAACAGGGGCTTTCTTT. Encoded protein: CASSLDSLTGAFF.

The genes are TRBV28 and TRBJ2-7, with TRBD1 matching over 7 bases. The V gene end was trimmed by 5 bases and the J gene end by 0 bases; junction bases not matched to a gene: 7. The CDR3 is made up of 15 amino acids. Germline CDR1 is MDHEN and CDR2 is SYDVKM. This CDR3 reads CASSQAGTASYEQYF. Here the CDR3 DNA reads TGTGCCAGCAGTCAGGCCGGGACAGCCTCCTACGAGCAGTACTTC.

The V gene is TRBV6-1, the J gene TRBJ2-5, with D uncertain. V gave up 3 bases and J gave up 0 bases, with 8 bases separating them. Germline CDR1 and CDR2: MNHNS and SASEGT. CDR3 size: 14 residues. DNA of the CDR3: TGTGCCAGCAGTGATTGGCTGTACCAAGAGACCCAGTACTTC. It codes for CASSDWLYQETQYF.

This rearrangement joins TRBV19 to TRBJ2-5, with TRBD2 as a possible D gene (6 bases). This CDR3 comprises 16 residues. Trimming pared 9 bases from V and 2 bases from J, leaving 22 bases between. Germline V gene data show CDR1 as LNHDA and CDR2 as SQIVND (reference sequence). CDR3 nucleotides: TGTGCCAGCGCCAAGGGAGGAATGTGGCCTCAAGAGACCCAGTACTTC. Translation: CASAKGGMWPQETQYF. Based on the CDR3 plus reference TRBV19 and TRBJ2-5, the full variable domain is DGGITQSPKYLFRKEGQNVTLSCEQNLNHDAMYWYRQDPGQGLRLIYYSQIVNDFQKGDIAEGYSVSREKKESFPLTVTSAQKNPTAFYLCASAKGGMWPQETQYFGPGTRLLVL.

V gene TRBV6-5 combines with J gene TRBJ2-7, with TRBD1 as a possible D gene (5 bases). CDR3 length: 12 residues. The germline gives CDR1 MNHEY, CDR2 SVGAGI. V was shortened by 2 bases and J by 4 bases, with 6 bases between the two germline ends. In nucleotides, the CDR3 is TGTGCCAGCAGTTACCAGGGATACGAGCAGTACTTC. It codes for CASSYQGYEQYF.

CDR3 loop: CASSRIMAYEQYF. The CDR3 nucleotides read TGTGCCAGCAGCCGTATAATGGCCTACGAGCAGTACTTC. The chain joins TRBV7-8 to TRBJ2-7; D gene unclear. Germline CDR1 is SGHVS and CDR2 is FQNEAQ. The CDR3 totals 13 residues. Trimming cost V 5 bases and J 2 bases, with 10 bases left between them.

This chain links TRBV2 with TRBJ1-5, with 10 positions matching TRBD1. CDR3 size: 17 residues. Germline lookup yields CDR1 SNHLY and CDR2 FYNNEI. Germline trimming cut 6 bases from V and 0 bases from J; bases unmatched to any gene: 8. The CDR3 loop reads CASSQGTGDYSNQPQHF. CDR3 in DNA: TGTGCCAGCAGCCAAGGGACAGGGGACTATAGCAATCAGCCCCAGCATTTT.

V gene TRBV3-1 (or the pseudogene TRBV3-2) combines with J gene TRBJ1-3, with D maybe TRBD1 (5 bases). The CDR3 is 15 residues long. V was cut by 6 bases and J by 0 bases, with 12 bases left in between. Germline CDR1 reads LGHDT; CDR2 reads YNNKEL (reference sequence). The CDR3: CASSLGVTSGNTIYF. Written as DNA, the CDR3 is TGTGCCAGCAGTTTGGGGGTAACCTCTGGAAACACCATATATTTT.

The chain carries TRBV30 and TRBJ1-4; D gene uncertain. Germline V gives CDR1 GTSNPN, CDR2 SVGIG (reference sequence). Trimming stripped 2 bases from V and 0 bases from J, with 7 bases between. The CDR3 covers 14 residues. The CDR3 DNA sequence: TGTGCCTGGAGTTACACCCCAACTAATGAAAAACTGTTTTTT. Amino acid sequence: CAWSYTPTNEKLFF.

The rearrangement uses TRBV5-1 and TRBJ1-6; D may be TRBD1 (5 bases). The CDR3 is 15 amino acids. V was clipped by 0 bases and J by 2 bases, with 6 bases between them. Germline V gene data show CDR1 as SGHRS and CDR2 as YFSETQ. The CDR3 DNA is TGCGCCAGCAGCTTGGGACAGACCTATAATTCACCCCTCCACTTT. This translates into CASSLGQTYNSPLHF.

CDR3 DNA sequence: TGCAGCGGGGACACAACAAACACCGGGGAGCTGTTTTTT. This encodes CSGDTTNTGELFF. This chain connects TRBV29-1 to TRBJ2-2; maybe TRBD1 (6 bases). The CDR3 is 13 residues long. V was pared by 7 bases and J by 2 bases, with 11 bases between. The germline gives CDR1 SQVTM, CDR2 ANQGSEA.

The chain joins TRBV6-4 to TRBJ1-1; D perhaps matches TRBD1 (6 bases). V was shortened by 6 bases and J by 10 bases, with 24 bases between the two germline ends. This CDR3 spans 15 amino acids. Germline CDR1 and CDR2: MRHNA and SNTAGT. Here the CDR3 DNA reads TGTGCCAGCAGGTCCCTTGGGGGGGCCCAAACTCGAGCTTTCTTT. It translates to CASRSLGGAQTRAFF.

The chain has TRBV29-1 and TRBJ2-1; 10 bases align to TRBD2. The CDR3 length is 15 residues. The V gene's germline CDR1 is SQVTM and CDR2 ANQGSEA. The V and J ends lost 1 base and 7 bases, in that order; junction bases with no gene match: 7. CDR3 DNA sequence: TGCAGCGTTGAAGGTCCCGGGACTAGCGTAAATGAGCAGTTCTTC. This gives the protein CSVEGPGTSVNEQFF.

This chain connects TRBV21-1 to TRBJ2-2; TRBD1 is the table's D call, not checked against the DNA. TRBV21-1 is annotated as a pseudogene. The CDR3 length is 18 residues. The CDR3 spells CASSKGRRAGKGGGELFF. For the CDR3, the DNA is TGTGCCAGCAGCAAAGGACGTCGGGCAGGGAAAGGTGGCGGGGAGCTGTTTTTT.

The rearrangement joins TRBV5-1 to TRBJ1-1; D is possibly TRBD1 (6 bases). Trimming took off 2 bases at V and 1 base at J, with 15 bases between the two ends. CDR3 length: 16 amino acids. Looked up from germline, CDR1 is SGHRS and CDR2 is YFSETQ. The DNA for the CDR3 is TGCGCCAGCAGCTTTACAGGGCTGGGGTCGAACACTGAAGCTTTCTTT. It yields the protein CASSFTGLGSNTEAFF.

This chain connects TRBV27 to TRBJ2-7; TRBD1 agrees at 8 bases. Germline CDR1 is MNHEY and CDR2 is SMNVEV (reference sequence). The CDR3 covers 13 residues. V gave up 6 bases and J gave up 4 bases; unmatched junction bases: 5. This chain's CDR3 is CASRWQGAYEQYF. For the CDR3, the DNA is TGTGCCAGCAGGTGGCAGGGGGCTTACGAGCAGTACTTC.

This clone was found a few times. The chain links TRBV19 to TRBJ1-5; perhaps TRBD1 as D (5 bases). The CDR3 runs to 14 residues. Per germline, CDR1 LNHDA and CDR2 SQIVND (reference sequence). V lost 1 base and J lost 5, with 9 bases in between. The CDR3 is CASSIATDYQPQHF. In nucleotides, the CDR3 is TGTGCCAGTAGTATAGCGACAGACTATCAGCCCCAGCATTTT.

This clone showed up just once. V and J are TRBV29-1 and TRBJ1-1, with D maybe TRBD1 (5 bases). V lost 7 bases and J 1 base, leaving 13 bases between the germline ends. Looked up from germline, CDR1 is SQVTM and CDR2 is ANQGSEA. The CDR3 has 13 amino acids. CDR3 coding DNA: TGCAGCGCGACCGCCACAGGGAACACTGAAGCTTTCTTT. Translation: CSATATGNTEAFF.